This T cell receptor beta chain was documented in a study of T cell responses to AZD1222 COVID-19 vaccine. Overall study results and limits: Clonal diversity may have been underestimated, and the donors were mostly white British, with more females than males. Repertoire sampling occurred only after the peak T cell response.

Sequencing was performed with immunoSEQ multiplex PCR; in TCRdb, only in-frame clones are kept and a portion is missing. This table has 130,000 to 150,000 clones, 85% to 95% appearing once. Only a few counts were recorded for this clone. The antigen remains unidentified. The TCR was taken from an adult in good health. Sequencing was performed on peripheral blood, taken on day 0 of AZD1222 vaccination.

DNA for the CDR3: TGTGCCAGCAGTGCTCTAGCGGGAGCCGGAGAGCAGTACTTC. As protein: CASSALAGAGEQYF. V and J are TRBV6-4 and TRBJ2-7; 10 bases are a match to TRBD2. The V gene's germline CDR1 is MRHNA and CDR2 SNTAGT. With 4 bases clipped from V and 7 bases from J, the junction kept 7 bases outside the gene matches. The CDR3 sequence is 14 residues long.